This note documents a single T cell receptor beta chain sequence. What it binds is not known. This specimen belongs to a study of OX40 agonist ivuxolimab in advanced cancers. Overall study: Dose-escalation patients suffered from hepatocellular carcinoma, melanoma, renal cell or head and neck cancer. Study conclusions and caveats: CD8+ T cells showed, on average, more clonal expansion than CD4+ cells. Clones of CD4+ and CD8+ blood T cells grew by week 6 at doses of 0.1 to 3.0 mg/kg.

The CDR3 is made up of 14 amino acids. Germline V gives CDR1 SGHRS, CDR2 YFSETQ. Trimming took off 0 bases at V and 2 bases at J, with 6 bases between the two ends. Repertoires were generated with immunoSEQ multiplex PCR, while TCRdb's copy carries only in-frame clones and drops some. The data hold about 56,000 clones, with about 80% observed a single time. The sequenced sample was CD4+ or CD8+ T cells sorted from blood, obtained in a trial of the OX40 agonist ivuxolimab. The V gene is TRBV5-1, the J gene TRBJ1-3, with unresolved D. This sequence was found in an adult with an advanced solid tumor such as melanoma, head and neck, liver or kidney cancer. In DNA form, the CDR3 reads TGCGCCAGCAGCTTGGAAACCCCTGGAAACACCATATATTTT. It yields the protein CASSLETPGNTIYF. The whole variable domain, filled in from reference TRBV5-1 and TRBJ1-3, reads KAGVTQTPRYLIKTRGQQVTLSCSPISGHRSVSWYQQTPGQGLQFLFEYFSETQRNKGNFPGRFSGRQFSNSRSEMNVSTLELGDSALYLCASSLETPGNTIYFGEGSWLTVV.